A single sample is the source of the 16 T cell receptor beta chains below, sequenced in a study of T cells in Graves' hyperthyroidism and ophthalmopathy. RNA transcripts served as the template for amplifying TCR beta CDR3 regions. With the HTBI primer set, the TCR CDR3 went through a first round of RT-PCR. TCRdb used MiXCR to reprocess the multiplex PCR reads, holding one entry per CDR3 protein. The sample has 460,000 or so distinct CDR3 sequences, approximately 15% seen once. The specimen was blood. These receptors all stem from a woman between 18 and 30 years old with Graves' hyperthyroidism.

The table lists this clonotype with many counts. DNA of the CDR3: TGTGCCAGCTCAAGCGGGTATCCGGGAAACACCATATATTTT. Translated, it gives CASSSGYPGNTIYF. The chain couples TRBV18 to TRBJ1-3, with D hard to call. Germline loops: CDR1 KGHSH, CDR2 LQKENI. V lost 5 bases and J 4 bases, leaving 12 bases between the germline ends. The CDR3 contains 14 residues.

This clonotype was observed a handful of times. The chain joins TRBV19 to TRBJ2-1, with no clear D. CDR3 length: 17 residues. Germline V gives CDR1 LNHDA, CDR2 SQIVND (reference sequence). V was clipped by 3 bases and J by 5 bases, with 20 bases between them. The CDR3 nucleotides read TGTGCCAGTAGTATGTTTACCAGTTCGGAATGGGACAATGAGCAGTTCTTC. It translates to CASSMFTSSEWDNEQFF.

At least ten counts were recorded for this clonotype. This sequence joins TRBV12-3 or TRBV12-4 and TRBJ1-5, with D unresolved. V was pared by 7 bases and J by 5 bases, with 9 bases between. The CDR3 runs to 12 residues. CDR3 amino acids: CASMGGYQPQHF. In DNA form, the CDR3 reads TGTGCCAGCATGGGAGGGTATCAGCCCCAGCATTTT.

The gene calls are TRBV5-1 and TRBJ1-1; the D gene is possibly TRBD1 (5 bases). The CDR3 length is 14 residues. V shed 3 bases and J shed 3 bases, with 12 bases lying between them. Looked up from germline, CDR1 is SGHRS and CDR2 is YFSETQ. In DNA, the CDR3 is TGCGCCAGCAGCTGGCGGGGACTCGACACTGAAGCTTTCTTT. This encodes CASSWRGLDTEAFF.

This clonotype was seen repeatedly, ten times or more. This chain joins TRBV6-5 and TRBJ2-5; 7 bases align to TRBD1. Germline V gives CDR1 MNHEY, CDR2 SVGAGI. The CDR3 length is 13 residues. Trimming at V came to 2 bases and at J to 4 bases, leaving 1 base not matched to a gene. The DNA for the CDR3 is TGTGCCAGCAGTTACAACAGGGGAGAGACCCAGTACTTC. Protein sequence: CASSYNRGETQYF.

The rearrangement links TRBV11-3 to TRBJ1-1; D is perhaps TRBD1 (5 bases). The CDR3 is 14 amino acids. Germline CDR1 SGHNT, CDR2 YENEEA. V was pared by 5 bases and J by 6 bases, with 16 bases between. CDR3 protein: CASSLRGENAEAFF. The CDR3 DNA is TGTGCCAGCAGCCTTAGGGGCGAAAATGCTGAAGCTTTCTTT.

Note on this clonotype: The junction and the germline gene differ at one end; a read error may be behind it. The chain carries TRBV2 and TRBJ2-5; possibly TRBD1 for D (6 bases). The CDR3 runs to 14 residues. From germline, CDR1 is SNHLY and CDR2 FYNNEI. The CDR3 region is CASTRGDTQEAQYF. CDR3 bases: TGTGCCAGCACCCGAGGGGACACACAAGAGGCCCAGTACTTC.

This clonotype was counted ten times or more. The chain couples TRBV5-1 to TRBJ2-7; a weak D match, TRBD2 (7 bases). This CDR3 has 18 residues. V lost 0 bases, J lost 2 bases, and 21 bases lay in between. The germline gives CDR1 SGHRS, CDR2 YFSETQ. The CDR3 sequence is CASSLARSMPGGPYEQYV. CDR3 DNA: TGCGCCAGCAGCTTGGCCCGGTCAATGCCGGGGGGCCCCTACGAGCAGTACGTC.

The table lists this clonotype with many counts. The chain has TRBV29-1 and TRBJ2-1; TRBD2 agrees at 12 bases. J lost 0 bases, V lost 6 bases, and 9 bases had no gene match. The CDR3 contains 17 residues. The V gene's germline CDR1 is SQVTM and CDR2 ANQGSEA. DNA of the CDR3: TGCAGCGTGCCGGGACTAGCGGGCCCTAGCTCCTACAATGAGCAGTTCTTC. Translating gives CSVPGLAGPSSYNEQFF.

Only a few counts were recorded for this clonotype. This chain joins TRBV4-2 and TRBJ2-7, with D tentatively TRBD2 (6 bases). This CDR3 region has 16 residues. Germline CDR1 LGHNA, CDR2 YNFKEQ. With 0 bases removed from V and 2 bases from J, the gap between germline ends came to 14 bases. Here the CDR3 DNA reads TGTGCCAGCAGCCAAGATGGCGTGCGGGAAACCTACGAGCAGTACTTC. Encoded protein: CASSQDGVRETYEQYF.

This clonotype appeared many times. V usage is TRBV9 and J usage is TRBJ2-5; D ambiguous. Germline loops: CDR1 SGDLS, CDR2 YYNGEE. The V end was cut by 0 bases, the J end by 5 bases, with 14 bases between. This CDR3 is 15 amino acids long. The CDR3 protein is CASSVAPQLLETQYF. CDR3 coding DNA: TGTGCCAGCAGCGTAGCCCCGCAGCTATTGGAGACCCAGTACTTC.

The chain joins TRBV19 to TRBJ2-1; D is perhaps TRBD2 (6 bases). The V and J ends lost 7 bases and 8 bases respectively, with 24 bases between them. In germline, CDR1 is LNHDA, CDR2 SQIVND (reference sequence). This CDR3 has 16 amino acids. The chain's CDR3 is CASKEASALQDDEQFF. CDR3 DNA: TGTGCCAGTAAAGAGGCTAGCGCCCTCCAAGATGATGAGCAGTTCTTC.

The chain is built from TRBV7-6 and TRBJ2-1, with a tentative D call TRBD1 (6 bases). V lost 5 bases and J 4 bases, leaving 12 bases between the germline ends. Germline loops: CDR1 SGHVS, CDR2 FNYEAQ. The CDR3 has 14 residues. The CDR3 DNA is TGTGCCAGCAGCCCAGAGGACAGTTACAATGAGCAGTTCTTC. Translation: CASSPEDSYNEQFF.

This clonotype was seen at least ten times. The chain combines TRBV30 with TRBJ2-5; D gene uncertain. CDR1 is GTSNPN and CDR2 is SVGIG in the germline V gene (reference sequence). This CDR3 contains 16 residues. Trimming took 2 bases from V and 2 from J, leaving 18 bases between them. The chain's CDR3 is CAWSQFGVMGQETQYF. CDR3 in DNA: TGTGCCTGGAGTCAGTTCGGCGTAATGGGGCAAGAGACCCAGTACTTC.

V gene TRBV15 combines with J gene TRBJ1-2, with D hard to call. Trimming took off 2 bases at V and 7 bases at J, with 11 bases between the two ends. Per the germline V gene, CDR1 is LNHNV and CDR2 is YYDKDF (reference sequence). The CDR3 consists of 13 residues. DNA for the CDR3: TGTGCCACCAGCAGACCTGAAGCAGCTGGCTACACCTTC. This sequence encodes CATSRPEAAGYTF.

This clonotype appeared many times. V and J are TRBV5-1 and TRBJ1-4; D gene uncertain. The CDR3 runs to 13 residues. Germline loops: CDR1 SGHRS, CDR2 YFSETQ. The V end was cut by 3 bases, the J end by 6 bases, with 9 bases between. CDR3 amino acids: CASSSSRDEKLFF. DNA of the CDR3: TGCGCCAGCAGCTCCAGTAGGGATGAAAAACTGTTTTTT.